This T cell receptor (beta chain) is from a study of blood T cell repertoires in COVID-19. The CDR3 spans 16 residues. Germline assignment: CDR1 SGHRS and CDR2 YFSETQ. V lost 0 bases to trimming and J lost 9 bases; unmatched junction nucleotides: 6. Two consecutive negative NP/OP PCR tests, clearance, or resolved symptoms defined Cohort 3 recovery. Assay used: immunoSEQ multiplex PCR; TCRdb lists only in-frame clones, some missing. The sample includes fewer than 200,000 clones, about 72% of them seen just once. The sequence was collected from a woman aged 50 to 60 who had recovered from COVID-19. The sample was PBMCs or T cells enriched from blood (not recorded which). The chain recombines TRBV5-1 with TRBJ2-1; 13 bases align to TRBD2. The DNA for the CDR3 is TGCGCCAGCAGCTTGGCGGGGACTAGCGGGATCGGTGAGCAGTTCTTC. It specifies CASSLAGTSGIGEQFF.